The clone carrying this T cell receptor beta chain has just one count. The antigen is unknown. CDR1 and CDR2 from the germline V gene are GTSNPN and SVGIG (reference sequence). Losses at the gene ends were 2 bases for V and 5 bases for J; bases not matched to a gene: 5. The CDR3 runs to 13 residues. This sample stems from a study of cytomegalovirus exposure and HLA in healthy donors. Study context: Earlier work reported about 110 million unique TCR beta sequences from about 170 million T cells.

Study-level points and caveats: Highly shared variants forming one cluster were likely a sequencing artifact. The analysis excluded some indistinguishable V segments, including TRBV6-2 and TRBV6-3. After further analysis at a later stage, around 17,000 TCR beta sequences were associated with HLA alleles at 0.05 false discovery rate.

The PCR ran on 60 Vbeta and 13 Jbeta primers. Repertoires were generated with immunoSEQ multiplex PCR, while TCRdb's copy carries only in-frame clones and drops some. The sample has roughly 100,000 clones, approximately 80% seen once. The sequence was obtained from a young woman in good health and CMV-seropositive. The chain is built from TRBV30 and TRBJ2-5; 7 nucleotides align to TRBD1. The sample was PBMCs. For the CDR3, the DNA is TGTGCCTGGAGTCGACAGGGAGTGGAGACCCAGTACTTC. It translates to CAWSRQGVETQYF.